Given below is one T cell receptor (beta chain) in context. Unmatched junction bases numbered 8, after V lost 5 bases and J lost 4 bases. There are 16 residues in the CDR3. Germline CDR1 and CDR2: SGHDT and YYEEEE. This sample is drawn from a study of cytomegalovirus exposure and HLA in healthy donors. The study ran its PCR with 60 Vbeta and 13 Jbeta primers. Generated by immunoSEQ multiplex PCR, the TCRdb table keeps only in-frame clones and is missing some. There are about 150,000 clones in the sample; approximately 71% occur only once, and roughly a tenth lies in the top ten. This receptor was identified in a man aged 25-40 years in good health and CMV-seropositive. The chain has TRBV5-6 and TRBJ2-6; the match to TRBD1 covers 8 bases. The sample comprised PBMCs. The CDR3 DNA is TGTGCCAGCAGTAGACAGGGGTCATCCGGGGCCAACGTCCTGACTTTC. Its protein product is CASSRQGSSGANVLTF.